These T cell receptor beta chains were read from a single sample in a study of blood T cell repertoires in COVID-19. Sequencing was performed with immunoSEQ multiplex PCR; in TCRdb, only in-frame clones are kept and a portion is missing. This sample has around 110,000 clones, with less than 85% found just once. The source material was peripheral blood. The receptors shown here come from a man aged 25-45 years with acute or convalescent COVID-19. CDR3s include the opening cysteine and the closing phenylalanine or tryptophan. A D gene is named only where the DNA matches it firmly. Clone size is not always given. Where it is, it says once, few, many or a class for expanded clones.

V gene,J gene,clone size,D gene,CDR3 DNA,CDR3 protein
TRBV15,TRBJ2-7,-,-,TGTGCCACCAGCAGAATGTTGGGCCAGCCCTACGAGCAGTACTTC,CATSRMLGQPYEQYF
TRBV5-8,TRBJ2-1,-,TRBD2,TGTGCCAGCAGCCTACTAGCGGGGAACGACAATGAGCAGTTCTTC,CASSLLAGNDNEQFF
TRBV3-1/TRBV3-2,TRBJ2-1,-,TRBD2,TGTGCCAGCAGCCAGCCTAGCGGGGGGCAAGGGGATGAGCAGTTCTTC,CASSQPSGGQGDEQFF
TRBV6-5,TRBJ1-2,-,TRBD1,TGTGCCAGCAGTTACGGACAGGTTCCGTATGGCTACACCTTC,CASSYGQVPYGYTF
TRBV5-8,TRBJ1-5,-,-,TGTGCCAGCAGCTTGGGTCTGAGGCCCCCGAGCAATCAGCCCCAGCATTTT,CASSLGLRPPSNQPQHF
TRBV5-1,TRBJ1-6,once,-,TGCGCCAGCAGCTTGGACAGGGATAATTCACCCCTCCACTTT,CASSLDRDNSPLHF
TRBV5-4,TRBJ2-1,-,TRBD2,TGTGCCAGCAGCCGAGCGGGGGGCTCCTACAATGAGCAGTTCTTC,CASSRAGGSYNEQFF
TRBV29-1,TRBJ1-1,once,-,TGCAGTGCCCTAAGGGGGACAATGAACACTGAAGCTTTCTTT,CSALRGTMNTEAFF
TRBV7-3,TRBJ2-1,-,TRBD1,TGTGCCAGCAGCCGGACAGGGGGCAGGAATGAGCAGTTCTTC,CASSRTGGRNEQFF
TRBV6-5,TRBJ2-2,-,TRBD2,TGTGCCAGCAGTTACGAAGGTAGCGGGAGCGCCGGGGAGCTGTTTTTT,CASSYEGSGSAGELFF
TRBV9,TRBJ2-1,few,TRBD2,TGTGCCAGCAGCGTCGAGGCGGGAGGGCCTTACAATGAGCAGTTCTTC,CASSVEAGGPYNEQFF
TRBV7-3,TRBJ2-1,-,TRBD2,TGTGCCAGCAGCTTAAATCCGGGACTAGCGGGAGGGGGAGCTGAGCAGTTCTTC,CASSLNPGLAGGGAEQFF
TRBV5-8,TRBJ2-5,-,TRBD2,TGTGCCAGCAGCTACGGACTAGCGGGGGCTCAAGAGACCCAGTACTTC,CASSYGLAGAQETQYF
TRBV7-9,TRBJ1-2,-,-,TGTGCCAGCAGCTTCGGACCCGGACTTAACTATGGCTACACCTTC,CASSFGPGLNYGYTF
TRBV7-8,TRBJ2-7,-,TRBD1,TGTGCCAGCAGCTCCAGGACAGGGGAAGGGTACGAGCAGTACTTC,CASSSRTGEGYEQYF
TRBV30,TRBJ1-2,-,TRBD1,TGTGCCTGGAGTGTGGGGACAGCTTATGGCTACACCTTC,CAWSVGTAYGYTF
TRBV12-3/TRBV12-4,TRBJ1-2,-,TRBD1,TGTGCCACTATCGACAGGGGGGTAAATGGCTACACCTTC,CATIDRGVNGYTF
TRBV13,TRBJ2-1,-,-,TGTGCCAGCAGCTCCGACGGGTATTACAATGAGCAGTTCTTC,CASSSDGYYNEQFF
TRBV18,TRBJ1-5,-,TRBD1,TGTGCCAGCTCACCAACGGACAGGGGGCTTCAGCCCCAGCATTTT,CASSPTDRGLQPQHF
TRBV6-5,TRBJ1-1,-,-,TGTGCCAGCAGTTACCTAGGGGTTAGCACTGAAGCTTTCTTT,CASSYLGVSTEAFF
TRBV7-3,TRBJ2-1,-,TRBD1,TGTGCCAGCAGCTTACAAGGACAGGGGAGGGATGAGCAGTTCTTC,CASSLQGQGRDEQFF
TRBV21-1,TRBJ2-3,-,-,TGTGCCAGCAGCAAAGGAAATAGCGGGGGGGCAGATACGCAGTATTTT,CASSKGNSGGADTQYF
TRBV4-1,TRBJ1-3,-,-,TGCGCCAGCAGCCAATCCTACAGGGGAAACACCATATATTTT,CASSQSYRGNTIYF
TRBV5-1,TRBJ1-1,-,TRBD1,TGCGCCAGCAGCTGGGACAGGGGGAACACTGAAGCTTTCTTT,CASSWDRGNTEAFF
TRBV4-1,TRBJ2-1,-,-,TGCGCCAGCAGCCAACCGTTGGCGGGATACAATGAGCAGTTCTTC,CASSQPLAGYNEQFF
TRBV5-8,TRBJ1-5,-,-,TGTGCCAGCAGCTTGGATAGGGGATATGGCAATCAGCCCCAGCATTTT,CASSLDRGYGNQPQHF
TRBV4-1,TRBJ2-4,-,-,TGCGCCAGCAGCCAAGGCTGGTGGACTGGGAGGCTTAGTAACATTCAGTACTTC,CASSQGWWTGRLSNIQYF
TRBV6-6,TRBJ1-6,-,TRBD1,TGTGCCAGCACCGACCCAGGGGGCGCGGTAAATTCACCCCTCCACTTT,CASTDPGGAVNSPLHF
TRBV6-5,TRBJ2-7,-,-,TGTGCCAGCAGTTTCGGACAGAGCTACGAGCAGTACTTC,CASSFGQSYEQYF
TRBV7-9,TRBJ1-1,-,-,TGTGCCAGCAGCCCAGGCCGGGGTCTCATGAACACTGAAGCTTTCTTT,CASSPGRGLMNTEAFF
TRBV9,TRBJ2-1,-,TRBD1,TGTGCCAGCAGCGTAGCAACAGGGGGTGGCAATGAGCAGTTCTTC,CASSVATGGGNEQFF
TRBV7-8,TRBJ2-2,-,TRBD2,TGTGCCAGCAGCTTAATGGGACGCGGGAGCGCCGGGGAGCTGTTTTTT,CASSLMGRGSAGELFF
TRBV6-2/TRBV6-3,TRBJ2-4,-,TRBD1,TGTGCCAGCAGTTACTCGTCAGGGGGACAGGTCATTCAGTACTTC,CASSYSSGGQVIQYF
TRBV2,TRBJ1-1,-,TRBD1,TGTGCCAGCAGAGAGACAGGGGCGGGGACTGAAGCTTTCTTT,CASRETGAGTEAFF
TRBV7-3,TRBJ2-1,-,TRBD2,TGTGCCAGCAGCCAGTCGGGGCTAGCGGACAATGAGCAGTTCTTC,CASSQSGLADNEQFF
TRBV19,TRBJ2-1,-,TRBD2,TGTGCCAGTAGTATAAGCCGCCTAGCGGGGGGGCTGGACTCCTACAATGAGCAGTTCTTC,CASSISRLAGGLDSYNEQFF
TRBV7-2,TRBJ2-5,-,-,TGTGCCAGCAGCTTAGGGAGGCGGACCGAGGGAGGAGAGACCCAGTACTTC,CASSLGRRTEGGETQYF
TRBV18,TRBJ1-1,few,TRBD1,TGTGCCAGCTCACAAGACAGGGAGAACACTGAAGCTTTCTTT,CASSQDRENTEAFF
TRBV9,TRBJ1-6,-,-,TGTGCCAGCAGCGTAACCGGGGGTGGTGGTTCACCCCTCCACTTT,CASSVTGGGGSPLHF
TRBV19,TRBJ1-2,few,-,TGTGCCAGTAGATATGGCTTGGTCGGCTACACCTTC,CASRYGLVGYTF
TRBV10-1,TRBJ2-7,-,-,TGCGCCAGCACCAAAGCTCGATCGGGACTTGTAAGCTCCTACGAGCAGTACTTC,CASTKARSGLVSSYEQYF
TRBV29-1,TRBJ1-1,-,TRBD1,TGCAGCGTTTCGAAGGGGGCCGACACTGAAGCTTTCTTT,CSVSKGADTEAFF
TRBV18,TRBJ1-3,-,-,TGTGCCAGCTCACCACCGGGGGCCTTCTCTGGAAACACCATATATTTT,CASSPPGAFSGNTIYF
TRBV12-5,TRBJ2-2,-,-,TGTGCTAGTGGTTTCCTCCTCTACGGACAGAGGAACACCGGGGAGCTGTTTTTT,CASGFLLYGQRNTGELFF
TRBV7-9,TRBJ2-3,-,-,TGTGCCAGCTTGGGGGGGGCGGTAGATACGCAGTATTTT,CASLGGAVDTQYF
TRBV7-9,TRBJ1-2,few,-,TGTGCCAGCAGCTTAGGGACAAATAACTATGGCTACACCTTC,CASSLGTNNYGYTF
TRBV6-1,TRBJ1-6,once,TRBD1,TGTGCCAGCAGTGAAGCCGGGACAGGGGTTTCACCCCTCCACTTT,CASSEAGTGVSPLHF
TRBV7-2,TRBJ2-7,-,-,TGTGCCAGCAGCTTAGAGGCTAGCGAGGAGGGCTACGAGCAGTACTTC,CASSLEASEEGYEQYF
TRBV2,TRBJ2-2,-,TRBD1,TGTGCCAGCTCCGTTGACAGGGCGAGCACCGGGGAGCTGTTTTTT,CASSVDRASTGELFF
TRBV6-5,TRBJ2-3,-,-,TGTGCCAGCAGCGACAGCTTAACTAGCACAGATACGCAGTATTTT,CASSDSLTSTDTQYF
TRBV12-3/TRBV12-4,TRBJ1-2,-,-,TGTGCCAGCACCCTAGAGGGAGGGTATGGCTACACCTTC,CASTLEGGYGYTF
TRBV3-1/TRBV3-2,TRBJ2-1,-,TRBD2,TGTGCCAGCAGCCAAGTTCTAGCGGGAGTAAATGAGCAGTTCTTC,CASSQVLAGVNEQFF
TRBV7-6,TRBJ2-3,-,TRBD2,TGTGCCAGCAGCGCCTTAGGGACTAGCGGGGATACGCAGTATTTT,CASSALGTSGDTQYF
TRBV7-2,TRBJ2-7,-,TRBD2,TGTGCCAGCAGCACAGGTAGCGGGGCGTACGAGCAGTACTTC,CASSTGSGAYEQYF